This T cell receptor beta chain appears in the sequencing data of a study of tumor-infiltrating lymphocytes in oesophageal squamous cell carcinoma. Between the trimmed V and J ends, which lost 4 bases and 2 bases, there was a span of 15 bases. Germline V gene data show CDR1 as MDHEN and CDR2 as SYDVKM. The CDR3 is made up of 16 amino acids. This clonotype is categorized as medium-sized. TCRdb re-analysed the PCR reads in MiXCR, keeping a single row per CDR3 protein. In the table there are about 15,000 distinct CDR3 sequences, around 51% of which are singletons. The material sequenced was esophageal tumor tissue. The V and J genes are TRBV28 and TRBJ2-1; D is perhaps TRBD1 (6 bases). This TCR came from a female donor with esophageal squamous cell carcinoma. The DNA of the CDR3 is TGTGCCAGCAGTTCTGGGACACTTCCTACCTACAATGAGCAGTTCTTC. Amino acids: CASSSGTLPTYNEQFF.